This record covers a single T cell receptor beta chain. What it recognizes is unknown. Despite likely unrecorded immune exposures, the donors were nominally healthy at the time of sampling. Both 60 Vbeta primers and 13 Jbeta primers went into the PCR. In the source study's methods: Later work found 80 million to 85 million unique TCR beta chains, with some 11 million shared. Only in-frame clones appear in the TCRdb table, and some are missing; sequencing was by immunoSEQ multiplex PCR. V and J calls and clone size come straight from that table; D and trimming were deduced from the DNA. In the table there are some 120,000 clones, 84% of which are singletons. This CDR3 has 13 amino acids. V lost 5 bases, J lost 6 bases, and 7 bases stayed unmatched. The germline CDR1 and CDR2 sequences are MDHEN and SYDVKM. This sample was taken from a study of cytomegalovirus exposure and HLA in healthy donors. Points from the study as a whole: Among CMV-associated TCR beta chains, most appeared HLA-restricted in a later analysis.

The origin of this receptor is a woman aged 18-29 years in good health and CMV-seropositive. V and J are TRBV28 and TRBJ2-7; TRBD2 agrees at 7 bases. Sequencing was done on a sample of PBMCs. The chain's CDR3 is CASSLVGGTEQYF. CDR3 coding DNA: TGTGCCAGCAGTCTAGTGGGGGGGACCGAGCAGTACTTC.